This T cell receptor beta chain was recovered during a study of OX40 agonist ivuxolimab in advanced cancers. Study-level background: While on treatment, patients had intravenous ivuxolimab at 0.01 to 10 mg/kg every 2 weeks.

Broader study findings: Researchers did not establish what antigens the expanded peripheral T cells target. Blood T cells, both CD4+ and CD8+, expanded clonally by week 6 at 0.1 to 3.0 mg/kg.

The method was immunoSEQ multiplex PCR; TCRdb's version includes in-frame clones alone and lacks a portion of them. Here the sample spans 50,000 to 75,000 clones, about 86% being singletons. A history of autoimmune disease or systemic immunosuppression excluded patients. In regard to this clone: What it binds is not known.

The V and J ends lost 7 bases and 7 bases respectively, with 16 bases between them. This CDR3 region has 14 residues. Germline-derived CDR1 and CDR2 are MNHNS and SASEGT. The sequenced sample was CD4+ or CD8+ T cells sorted from blood, obtained in a trial of the OX40 agonist ivuxolimab. The J gene is TRBJ1-4, the V gene TRBV6-1, with D possibly being TRBD1 (5 bases). This receptor was taken from an adult with an advanced solid tumor such as melanoma, head and neck, liver or kidney cancer. The CDR3 coding sequence is TGTGCCAGCATGGGCCCCGGGGCGGTTGAAAAACTGTTTTTT. The encoded protein is CASMGPGAVEKLFF.